Given below is one T cell receptor (beta chain) in context. Its target is unknown. Some clones are missing from TCRdb's copy, which holds only in-frame ones; the method was immunoSEQ multiplex PCR. The sample contains 140,000 or so clones, 91% of which appear only once. Germline loops: CDR1 SGHRS, CDR2 YFSETQ. The germline V and J ends were trimmed by 4 bases and 0 bases, with 18 bases remaining between them. CDR3 length: 17 amino acids. The data are from a study of cytomegalovirus exposure and HLA in healthy donors. Across the study: The approximately 120 validation repertoires used the same platform as the roughly 610 first-cohort repertoires, a later analysis reported. General observations from the study: Subsequent analysis showed first-cohort TCR clusters tending to co-occur in around 130 validation repertoires. The classifier reportedly diagnosed cytomegalovirus status with high sensitivity and specificity.

The clonotype comes from a man younger than 30 in good health and CMV-seronegative. The sequencing sample was made of PBMCs. The V call is TRBV5-1, the J call TRBJ2-3; D perhaps matches TRBD2 (6 bases). The CDR3 is CASSVAVLHTSTDTQYF. DNA for the CDR3: TGCGCCAGCAGCGTAGCGGTTCTTCATACTAGCACAGATACGCAGTATTTT. The whole variable domain, remainder taken from reference TRBV5-1 and TRBJ2-3, is KAGVTQTPRYLIKTRGQQVTLSCSPISGHRSVSWYQQTPGQGLQFLFEYFSETQRNKGNFPGRFSGRQFSNSRSEMNVSTLELGDSALYLCASSVAVLHTSTDTQYFGPGTRLTVL.